Following are 10 T cell receptor beta chains from one sample sequenced in a study of blood T cell repertoires in COVID-19. TCRdb's copy holds only in-frame clones and misses some; the assay was immunoSEQ multiplex PCR. Of about 160,000 clones listed, approximately 90% were seen once; the top ten hold 3.9%. Sequencing used peripheral blood. These receptors originate from a woman aged 60-75 years who had recovered from COVID-19.

The J gene is TRBJ2-5, the V gene TRBV5-1, with D perhaps matching TRBD2 (6 bases). The CDR3 consists of 15 residues. The germline gives CDR1 SGHRS, CDR2 YFSETQ. V lost 3 bases, J lost 5 bases, and 17 bases lay in between. The CDR3 loop reads CASSSGTASDETQYF. In DNA form, the CDR3 reads TGCGCCAGCAGCTCAGGGACTGCCTCCGACGAGACCCAGTACTTC.

This CDR3 reads CASSQVAGFYGYTF. In DNA form, the CDR3 reads TGCGCCAGCAGCCAAGTGGCAGGCTTCTATGGCTACACCTTC. This sequence joins TRBV4-3 and TRBJ1-2, with D unresolved. Deletions cut 1 base from V and 4 bases from J, with 10 bases between. The CDR3 is 14 residues long. Per germline, CDR1 LGHNA and CDR2 YSLEER.

The chain employs TRBV6-6 and TRBJ2-5; 14 bases agree with TRBD2. V lost 7 bases, J lost 5 bases, and 9 bases stayed unmatched. CDR1 and CDR2 (germline): MNHNY, SVGAGI (reference sequence). CDR3 size: 16 residues. CDR3 DNA sequence: TGTGCCAGCAAGACAGGGACTAGCGGGGGTTTCGAGACCCAGTACTTC. Encoded protein: CASKTGTSGGFETQYF.

The chain is built from TRBV24-1 and TRBJ2-3; possible D gene TRBD1, 5 bases. Germline V gives CDR1 KGHDR, CDR2 SFDVKD. CDR3 length: 13 residues. Trimming took 8 bases from V and 3 from J, leaving 11 bases between them. The CDR3 region has the DNA TGTGCCACCAATGGGCAGGGTACAGATACGCAGTATTTT. Translating gives CATNGQGTDTQYF.

The chain carries TRBV30 and TRBJ1-3; the D is unclear. Germline values: CDR1 GTSNPN, CDR2 SVGIG (reference sequence). CDR3 length: 14 amino acids. V was trimmed by 4 bases and J by 0 bases, leaving 10 bases between them. CDR3 DNA: TGTGCCTGGACAGGCGCGAACTCTGGAAACACCATATATTTT. Protein: CAWTGANSGNTIYF.

The rearrangement uses TRBV7-8 and TRBJ2-2; 7 bases are shared with TRBD1. CDR1 SGHVS and CDR2 FQNEAQ come from the germline V gene. The CDR3 is 14 amino acids. Trimming removed 6 bases from V and 4 bases from J; junction bases left unmatched: 5. CDR3 in amino acids: CASRLQGSTGELFF. CDR3 nucleotide sequence: TGTGCCAGCAGATTACAGGGGAGCACCGGGGAGCTGTTTTTT.

The chain combines TRBV27 with TRBJ2-1; TRBD2 agrees at 14 bases. Per germline, CDR1 MNHEY and CDR2 SMNVEV (reference sequence). This CDR3 comprises 17 residues. J lost 14 bases, V lost 3 bases, and 15 bases had no gene match. CDR3: CASSFSSRPGLAGEEFF. CDR3 coding DNA: TGTGCCAGCAGTTTCTCCTCTCGACCGGGACTAGCGGGGGAGGAGTTCTTC.

V is TRBV5-1 and J is TRBJ2-7; maybe TRBD1 (6 bases). The CDR3 sequence is 13 residues long. The germline gives CDR1 SGHRS, CDR2 YFSETQ. The ends were cut back, 3 bases at V and 6 bases at J, with 13 bases in the middle. The CDR3 DNA is TGCGCCAGCAGCTCGGCAGGGGTTCGCGAGCAGTACTTC. It is translated as CASSSAGVREQYF.

The CDR3: CASSSSRAKTYGYTF. CDR3 coding DNA: TGTGCCAGCAGTTCGTCCAGGGCGAAAACTTATGGCTACACCTTC. J is TRBJ1-2 and V is TRBV6-6; TRBD1 is a possible D gene (5 bases). Trimming cost V 4 bases and J 5 bases, with 17 bases left between them. CDR1 is MNHNY, CDR2 SVGAGI, per germline (reference sequence). CDR3 length: 15 amino acids.

The sample holds a few counts of this clone. The chain joins TRBV5-1 to TRBJ1-1, with a tentative D call TRBD1 (6 bases). Germline V CDR1 and CDR2: SGHRS, YFSETQ. The CDR3 extends over 14 amino acids. V gave up 4 bases and J gave up 1 base, with 11 bases separating them. The CDR3: CASSKGGSNTEAFF. As DNA, the CDR3 is TGCGCCAGCAGCAAAGGGGGATCGAACACTGAAGCTTTCTTT.